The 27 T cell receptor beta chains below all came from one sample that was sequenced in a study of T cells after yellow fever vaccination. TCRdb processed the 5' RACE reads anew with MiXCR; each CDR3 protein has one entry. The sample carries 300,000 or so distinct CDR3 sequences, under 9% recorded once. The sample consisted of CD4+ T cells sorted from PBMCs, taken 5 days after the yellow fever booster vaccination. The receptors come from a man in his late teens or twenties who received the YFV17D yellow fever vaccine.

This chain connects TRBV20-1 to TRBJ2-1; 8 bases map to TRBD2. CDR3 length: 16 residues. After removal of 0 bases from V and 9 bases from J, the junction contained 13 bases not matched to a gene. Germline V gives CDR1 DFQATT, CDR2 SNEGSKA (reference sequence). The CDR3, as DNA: TGCAGTGCTAGAGATCCCCGCGGGACTAGTAGACTTGAGCAGTTCTTC. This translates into CSARDPRGTSRLEQFF.

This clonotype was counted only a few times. The CDR3 here is CASSQAGRPGELFF. The CDR3 DNA is TGTGCCAGCAGCCAGGCCGGGCGGCCCGGGGAGCTGTTTTTT. The chain is built from TRBV3-1 and TRBJ2-2; D remains ambiguous. The CDR3 runs to 14 residues. Germline CDR1 LGHDT, CDR2 YNNKEL (reference sequence). V gave up 3 bases and J gave up 6 bases, with 11 bases separating them.

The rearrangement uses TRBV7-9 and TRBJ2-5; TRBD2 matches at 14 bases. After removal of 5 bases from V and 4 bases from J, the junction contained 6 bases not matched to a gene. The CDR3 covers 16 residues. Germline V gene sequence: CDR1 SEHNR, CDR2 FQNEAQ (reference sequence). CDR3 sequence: CASSPPGLAGVETQYF. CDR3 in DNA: TGTGCCAGCAGCCCCCCGGGACTAGCGGGGGTAGAGACCCAGTACTTC. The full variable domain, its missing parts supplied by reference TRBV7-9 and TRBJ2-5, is DTGVSQNPRHKITKRGQNVTFRCDPISEHNRLYWYRQTLGQGPEFLTYFQNEAQLEKSRLLSDRFSAERPKGSFSTLEIQRTEQGDSAMYLCASSPPGLAGVETQYFGPGTRLLVL.

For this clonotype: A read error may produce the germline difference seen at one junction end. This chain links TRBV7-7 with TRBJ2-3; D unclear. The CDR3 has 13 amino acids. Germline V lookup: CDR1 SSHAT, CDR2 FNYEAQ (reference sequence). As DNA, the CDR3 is TGTGCTAGCAGTTCACACCCCACAGATACGCAGTATTTT. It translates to CASSSHPTDTQYF.

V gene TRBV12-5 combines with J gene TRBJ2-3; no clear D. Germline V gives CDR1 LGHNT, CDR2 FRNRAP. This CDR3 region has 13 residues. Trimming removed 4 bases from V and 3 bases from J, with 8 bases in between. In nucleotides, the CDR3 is TGTGCTAGTGGTTGGGATCTAACAGATACGCAGTATTTT. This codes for CASGWDLTDTQYF.

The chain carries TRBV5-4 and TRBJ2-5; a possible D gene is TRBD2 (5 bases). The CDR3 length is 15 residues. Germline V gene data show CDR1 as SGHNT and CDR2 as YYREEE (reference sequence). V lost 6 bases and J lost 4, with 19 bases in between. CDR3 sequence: CASTPGSGERETQYF. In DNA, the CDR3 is TGTGCCAGCACCCCCGGCTCCGGGGAGAGAGAGACCCAGTACTTC.

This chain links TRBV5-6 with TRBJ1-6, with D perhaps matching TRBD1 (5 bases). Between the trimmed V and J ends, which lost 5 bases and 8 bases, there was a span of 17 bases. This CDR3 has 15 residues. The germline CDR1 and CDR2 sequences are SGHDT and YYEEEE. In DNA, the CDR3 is TGTGCCAGCAGACTGGGAGGGACGTTTGATTCACCCCTCCACTTT. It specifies CASRLGGTFDSPLHF.

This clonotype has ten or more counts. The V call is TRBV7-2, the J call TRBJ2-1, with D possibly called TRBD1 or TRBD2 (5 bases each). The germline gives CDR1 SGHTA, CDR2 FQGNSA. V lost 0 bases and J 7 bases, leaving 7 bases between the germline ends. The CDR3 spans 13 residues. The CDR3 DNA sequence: TGTGCCAGCAGCTTAGCCAGGGAGAATGAGCAGTTCTTC. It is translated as CASSLARENEQFF.

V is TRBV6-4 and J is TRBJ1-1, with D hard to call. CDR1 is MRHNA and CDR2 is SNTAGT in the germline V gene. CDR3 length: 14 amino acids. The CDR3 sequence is CPVIRRNPNTEAFF. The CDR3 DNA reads TGTCCTGTAATCCGGAGAAATCCGAACACTGAAGCTTTCTTT.

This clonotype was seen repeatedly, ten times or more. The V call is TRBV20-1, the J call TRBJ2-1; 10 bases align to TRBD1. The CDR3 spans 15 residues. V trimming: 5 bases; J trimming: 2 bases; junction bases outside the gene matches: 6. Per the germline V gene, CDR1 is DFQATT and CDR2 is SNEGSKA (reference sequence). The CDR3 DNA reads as TGCAGTGCTCAGTACGGGACAGGGGCCTACAATGAGCAGTTCTTC. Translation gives CSAQYGTGAYNEQFF.

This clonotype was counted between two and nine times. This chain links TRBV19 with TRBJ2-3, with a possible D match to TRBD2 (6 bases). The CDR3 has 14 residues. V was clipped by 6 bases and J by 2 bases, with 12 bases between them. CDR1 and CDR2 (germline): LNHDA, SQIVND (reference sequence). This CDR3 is CASSAGTFTDTQYF. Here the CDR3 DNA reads TGTGCCAGTAGCGCGGGAACGTTCACAGATACGCAGTATTTT.

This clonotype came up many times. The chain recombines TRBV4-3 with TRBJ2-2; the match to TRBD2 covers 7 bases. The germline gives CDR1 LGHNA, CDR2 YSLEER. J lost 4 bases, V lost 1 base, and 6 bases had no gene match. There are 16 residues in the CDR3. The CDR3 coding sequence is TGCGCCAGCAGCCAAGGGGGGGGGGTCTTCACCGGGGAGCTGTTTTTT. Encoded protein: CASSQGGGVFTGELFF.

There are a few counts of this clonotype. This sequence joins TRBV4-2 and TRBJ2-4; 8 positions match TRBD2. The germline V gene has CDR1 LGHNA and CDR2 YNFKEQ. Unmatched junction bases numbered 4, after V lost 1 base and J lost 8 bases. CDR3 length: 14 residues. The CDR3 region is CASSQGAAGDIQYF. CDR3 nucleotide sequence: TGTGCCAGCAGCCAAGGGGCAGCGGGAGACATTCAGTACTTC.

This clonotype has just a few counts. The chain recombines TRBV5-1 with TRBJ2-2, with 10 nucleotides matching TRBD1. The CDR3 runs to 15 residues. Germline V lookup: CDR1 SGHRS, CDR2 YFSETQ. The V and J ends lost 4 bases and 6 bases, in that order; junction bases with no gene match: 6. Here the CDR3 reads CASSPGQGVAGELFF. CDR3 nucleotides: TGCGCCAGCAGCCCCGGACAGGGGGTAGCCGGGGAGCTGTTTTTT.

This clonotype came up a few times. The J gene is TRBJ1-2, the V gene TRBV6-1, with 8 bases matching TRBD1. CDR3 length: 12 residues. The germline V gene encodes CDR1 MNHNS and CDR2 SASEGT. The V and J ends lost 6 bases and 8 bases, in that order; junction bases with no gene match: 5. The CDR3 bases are TGTGCCAGCAGGGACAGGGCTAACGGCTACACCTTC. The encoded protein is CASRDRANGYTF.

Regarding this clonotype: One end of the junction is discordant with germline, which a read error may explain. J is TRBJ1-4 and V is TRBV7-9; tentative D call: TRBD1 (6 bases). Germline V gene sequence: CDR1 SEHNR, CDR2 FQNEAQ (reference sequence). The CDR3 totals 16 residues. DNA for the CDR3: TGTGCCAGCACCGCAAACGCGGGACACCCAAATGAAAAACTTTTTTTT. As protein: CASTANAGHPNEKLFF.

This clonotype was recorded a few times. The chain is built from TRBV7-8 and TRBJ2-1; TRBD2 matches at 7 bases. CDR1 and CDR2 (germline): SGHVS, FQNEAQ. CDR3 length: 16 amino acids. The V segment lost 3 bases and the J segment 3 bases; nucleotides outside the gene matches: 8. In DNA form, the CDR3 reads TGTGCCAGCAGCTTGTTTCGACTAGCCGACTACAATGAGCAGTTCTTC. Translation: CASSLFRLADYNEQFF. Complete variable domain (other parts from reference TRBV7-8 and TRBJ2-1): GAGVSQSPRYKVAKRGQDVALRCDPISGHVSLFWYQQALGQGPEFLTYFQNEAQLDKSGLPSDRFFAERPEGSVSTLKIQRTQQEDSAVYLCASSLFRLADYNEQFFGPGTRLTVL.

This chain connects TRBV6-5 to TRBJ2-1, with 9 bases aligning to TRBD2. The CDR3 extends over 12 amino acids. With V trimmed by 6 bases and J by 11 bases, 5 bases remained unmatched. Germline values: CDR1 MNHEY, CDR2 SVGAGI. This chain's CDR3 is CASRATSGQQFF. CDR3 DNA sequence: TGTGCCAGCAGGGCGACTAGCGGACAGCAGTTCTTC.

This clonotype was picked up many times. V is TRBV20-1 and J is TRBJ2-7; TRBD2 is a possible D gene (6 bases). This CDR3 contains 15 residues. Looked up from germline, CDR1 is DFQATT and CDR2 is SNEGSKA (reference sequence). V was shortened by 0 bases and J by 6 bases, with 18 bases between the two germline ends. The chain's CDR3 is CSARDLVEGTGEQYV. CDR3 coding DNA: TGCAGTGCTAGAGATCTTGTGGAGGGAACGGGCGAGCAGTACGTC.

The CDR3 bases are TGCAGTGCTAGAGATATCGGAAGACAGGAGGTTTACTCACCCCTCCACTTT. It encodes CSARDIGRQEVYSPLHF. The chain combines TRBV20-1 with TRBJ1-6; maybe TRBD1 (6 bases). The length of the CDR3 is 17 residues. Germline V lookup: CDR1 DFQATT, CDR2 SNEGSKA (reference sequence). V shed 0 bases and J shed 10 bases, with 22 bases lying between them.

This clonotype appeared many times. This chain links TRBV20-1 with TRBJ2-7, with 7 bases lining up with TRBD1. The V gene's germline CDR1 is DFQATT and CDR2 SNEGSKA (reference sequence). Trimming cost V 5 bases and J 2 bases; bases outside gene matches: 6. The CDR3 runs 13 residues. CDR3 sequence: CSARRQGAYEQYF. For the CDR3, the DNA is TGCAGTGCTCGACGACAGGGTGCCTACGAGCAGTACTTC.

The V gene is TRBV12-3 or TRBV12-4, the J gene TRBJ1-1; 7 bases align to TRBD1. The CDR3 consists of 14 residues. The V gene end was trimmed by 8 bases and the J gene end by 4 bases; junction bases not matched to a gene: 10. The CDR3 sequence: CASGRRQGGTEAFF. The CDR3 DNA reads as TGTGCCAGCGGTAGGAGACAGGGCGGCACTGAAGCTTTCTTT.

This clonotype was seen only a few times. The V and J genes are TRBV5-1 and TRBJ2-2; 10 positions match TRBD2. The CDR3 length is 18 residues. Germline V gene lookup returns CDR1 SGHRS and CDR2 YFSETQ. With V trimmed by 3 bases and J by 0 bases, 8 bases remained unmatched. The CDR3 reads CASSSGLAGASNTGELFF. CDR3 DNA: TGCGCCAGCAGCTCGGGCCTAGCGGGGGCTTCGAACACCGGGGAGCTGTTTTTT.

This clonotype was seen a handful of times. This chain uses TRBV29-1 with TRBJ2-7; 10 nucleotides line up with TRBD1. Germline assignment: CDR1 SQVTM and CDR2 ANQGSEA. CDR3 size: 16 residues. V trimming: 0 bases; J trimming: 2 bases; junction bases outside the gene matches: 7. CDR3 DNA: TGCAGCGTTGAAGAGCCCGGACAGGGGGTACCCTACGAGCAGTACTTC. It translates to CSVEEPGQGVPYEQYF.

In nucleotides, the CDR3 is TGTGCCAGCAGCCGGGACTCCTTTTGGGGCACAGATACGCAGTATTTT. Translated, it gives CASSRDSFWGTDTQYF. V and J are TRBV3-1 and TRBJ2-3, with D possibly matching TRBD2 (6 bases). The V end lost 4 bases, the J end lost 1 base, and 15 bases lay between the germline ends. The germline gives CDR1 LGHDT, CDR2 YNNKEL (reference sequence). This CDR3 has 16 amino acids.

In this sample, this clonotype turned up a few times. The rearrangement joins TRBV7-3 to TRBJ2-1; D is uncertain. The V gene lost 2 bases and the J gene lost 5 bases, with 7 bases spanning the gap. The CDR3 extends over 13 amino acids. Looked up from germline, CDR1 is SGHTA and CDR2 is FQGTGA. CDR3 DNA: TGTGCCAGCAGCTTAGATCCAGACAATGAGCAGTTCTTC. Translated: CASSLDPDNEQFF.

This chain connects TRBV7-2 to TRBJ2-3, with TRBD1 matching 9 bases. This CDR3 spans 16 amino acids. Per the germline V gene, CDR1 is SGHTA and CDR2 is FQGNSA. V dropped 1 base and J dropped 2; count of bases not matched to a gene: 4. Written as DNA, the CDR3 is TGTGCCAGCAGCTTAGTCGTACAGGGGGCCACAGATACGCAGTATTTT. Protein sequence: CASSLVVQGATDTQYF.